This T cell receptor (beta chain) was profiled in a study of somatic mutations in cytotoxic T cells in rheumatoid arthritis. Germline CDR1 SGDLS, CDR2 YYNGEE. The junction had 5 bases not matched to a gene; V was cut back by 1 base and J by 7 bases. The CDR3 totals 15 residues. Repertoires were generated with immunoSEQ multiplex PCR, while TCRdb's copy carries only in-frame clones and drops some. The sample has 4,000 to 5,000 clones; over 75% are singletons. V usage is TRBV9 and J usage is TRBJ2-1; the match to TRBD2 covers 10 bases. The sample consisted of CD8+ T cells sorted from blood. The clonotype originates from a woman in her sixties with rheumatoid arthritis. The CDR3 region is CASSVWASGGNEQFF. The CDR3 DNA is TGTGCCAGCAGCGTATGGGCTAGCGGGGGAAATGAGCAGTTCTTC. Using reference TRBV9 and TRBJ2-1 for the parts outside the CDR3, the full variable domain is DSGVTQTPKHLITATGQRVTLRCSPRSGDLSVYWYQQSLDQGLQFLIQYYNGEERAKGNILERFSAQQFPDLHSELNLSSLELGDSALYFCASSVWASGGNEQFFGPGTRLTVL.